These 18 T cell receptor beta chains came from one sample sequenced in a study of identifying expanded T cells in peripheral blood. TCRdb's table, derived via immunoSEQ multiplex PCR, lists solely in-frame clones and lacks some. The data contain some 96,000 clones, 75% to 90% of them singletons. Material for sequencing was blood. Receptor source: a person between 18 and 75 years old in good health.

The chain links TRBV5-6 to TRBJ1-2; 10 bases map to TRBD1. CDR3 size: 19 residues. Per germline, CDR1 SGHDT and CDR2 YYEEEE. After removal of 6 bases from V and 3 bases from J, the junction contained 20 bases not matched to a gene. CDR3: CASTDPPHAPGQGYYGYTF. The CDR3 DNA is TGTGCCAGCACCGACCCCCCCCACGCTCCGGGACAGGGGTACTATGGCTACACCTTC. Full variable domain (remainder filled in from reference TRBV5-6 and TRBJ1-2): DAGVTQSPTHLIKTRGQQVTLRCSPKSGHDTVSWYQQALGQGPQFIFQYYEEEERQRGNFPDRFSGHQFPNYSSELNVNALLLGDSALYLCASTDPPHAPGQGYYGYTFGSGTRLTVV.

The genes are TRBV5-1 and TRBJ2-2, with 7 bases that match TRBD1. The germline V gene encodes CDR1 SGHRS and CDR2 YFSETQ. The CDR3 extends over 13 amino acids. With V trimmed by 4 bases and J by 7 bases, 4 bases remained unmatched. CDR3 nucleotides: TGCGCCAGCAGCACGGGACAGCACGGGGAGCTGTTTTTT. This gives the protein CASSTGQHGELFF.

This chain links TRBV6-5 with TRBJ1-5; D is perhaps TRBD1 (6 bases). The length of the CDR3 is 14 residues. Trimming stripped 5 bases from V and 7 bases from J, with 15 bases between. CDR1 is MNHEY, CDR2 SVGAGI, per germline. CDR3 in DNA: TGTGCCAGCAGTGACGGGATAAGGGGGCAGCCCCAGCATTTT. It translates to CASSDGIRGQPQHF.

The chain is built from TRBV11-2 and TRBJ2-7; D might be TRBD1 or TRBD2, each matching 5 bases. This CDR3 spans 16 amino acids. CDR1 is SGHAT, CDR2 FQNNGV, per germline. The V and J ends lost 1 base and 2 bases respectively, with 15 bases between them. CDR3 in amino acids: CASSLVFGQGPYEQYF. The CDR3 DNA reads as TGTGCCAGCAGCTTAGTTTTTGGGCAGGGACCCTACGAGCAGTACTTC.

This chain joins TRBV19 and TRBJ1-1; D unresolved. V was shortened by 5 bases and J by 4 bases, with 14 bases between the two germline ends. The CDR3 extends over 14 amino acids. Germline CDR1 LNHDA, CDR2 SQIVND (reference sequence). In nucleotides, the CDR3 is TGTGCCAGTAGTCCCCTCCTCCGGCCCACTGAAGCTTTCTTT. Protein: CASSPLLRPTEAFF.

The V call is TRBV7-9, the J call TRBJ1-2; a weak D match, TRBD1 (5 bases). Germline CDR1 is SEHNR and CDR2 is FQNEAQ (reference sequence). This CDR3 has 12 amino acids. The V gene lost 5 bases and the J gene lost 7 bases, with 11 bases spanning the gap. Here the CDR3 reads CASSQRDGGYTF. CDR3 nucleotides: TGTGCCAGCAGCCAAAGGGACGGTGGCTACACCTTC.

This rearrangement joins TRBV5-4 to TRBJ2-3; D unclear. The CDR3 totals 13 residues. From germline, CDR1 is SGHNT and CDR2 YYREEE (reference sequence). V lost 6 bases to trimming and J lost 4 bases, with 12 bases between them. CDR3 in DNA: TGTGCCAGCATCCCAACCGGCGCAGATACGCAGTATTTT. It translates to CASIPTGADTQYF. The whole variable domain, remainder taken from reference TRBV5-4 and TRBJ2-3, is ETGVTQSPTHLIKTRGQQVTLRCSSQSGHNTVSWYQQALGQGPQFIFQYYREEENGRGNFPPRFSGLQFPNYSSELNVNALELDDSALYLCASIPTGADTQYFGPGTRLTVL.

Worth noting for this clone: An end of the junction differs from the germline gene, which may be a read error. For the CDR3, the DNA is TGCGCCACCAGCTTTGTGAGGAGGGAGACCCAGTACTTC. Residues: CATSFVRRETQYF. The chain carries TRBV5-1 and TRBJ2-5; perhaps TRBD2 as D (5 bases). CDR1 and CDR2 (germline): SGHRS, YFSETQ. CDR3 size: 13 residues. Drawing the rest from reference TRBV5-1 and TRBJ2-5, the complete variable domain is KAGVTQTPRYLIKTRGQQVTLSCSPISGHRSVSWYQQTPGQGLQFLFEYFSETQRNKGNFPGRFSGRQFSNSRSEMNVSTLELGDSALYLCATSFVRRETQYFGPGTRLLVL.

This chain's CDR3 is CASSLGDRGNTEAFF. Written as DNA, the CDR3 is TGTGCCAGCAGCTTAGGGGACAGGGGGAACACTGAAGCTTTCTTT. The chain combines TRBV13 with TRBJ1-1; 9 bases align to TRBD1. V shed 0 bases, J shed 1 base, and the junction held 0 bases outside the gene matches. Germline V gene sequence: CDR1 PRHDT, CDR2 FYEKMQ (reference sequence). The CDR3 is 15 amino acids.

This clone was found once. The V and J genes are TRBV15 and TRBJ2-7; 9 bases fit TRBD1. CDR1 is LNHNV and CDR2 is YYDKDF in the germline V gene (reference sequence). The J segment lost 6 bases and the V segment lost 0 bases, leaving 9 bases of the junction unmatched. This CDR3 region has 16 residues. CDR3 amino acids: CATSRDRGTGLGEQYF. CDR3 DNA sequence: TGTGCCACCAGCAGAGACCGGGGGACAGGGCTGGGCGAGCAGTACTTC. Combining the CDR3 with reference TRBV15 and TRBJ2-7 gives the whole variable domain DAMVIQNPRYQVTQFGKPVTLSCSQTLNHNVMYWYQQKSSQAPKLLFHYYDKDFNNEADTPDNFQSRRPNTSFCFLDIRSPGLGDTAMYLCATSRDRGTGLGEQYFGPGTRLTVT.

This clone has only one observation. The chain is built from TRBV14 and TRBJ2-2, with D hard to call. Trimming stripped 0 bases from V and 8 bases from J, with 7 bases between. The CDR3 runs 13 residues. Germline CDR1 SGHDN, CDR2 FVKESK. CDR3 nucleotide sequence: TGTGCCAGCAGCCAAGAGAACTCGGGGGAGCTGTTTTTT. It is translated as CASSQENSGELFF. Based on the CDR3 plus reference TRBV14 and TRBJ2-2, the full variable domain is EAGVTQFPSHSVIEKGQTVTLRCDPISGHDNLYWYRRVMGKEIKFLLHFVKESKQDESGMPNNRFLAERTGGTYSTLKVQPAELEDSGVYFCASSQENSGELFFGEGSRLTVL.

The J gene is TRBJ1-4, the V gene TRBV27; a possible D gene is TRBD1 (5 bases). The CDR3 is 15 amino acids. V was cut by 5 bases and J by 0 bases, with 10 bases left in between. Germline-derived CDR1 and CDR2 are MNHEY and SMNVEV (reference sequence). The CDR3 loop is CASSRNRPTNEKLFF. The CDR3 DNA is TGTGCCAGCAGTAGGAACAGGCCAACTAATGAAAAACTGTTTTTT.

The sample holds one count of this clone. CDR3 in DNA: TGCGCCAGCAGCTCCAAAGAGAGCGGGACAAGTCTTAGGACCGGGGAGCTGTTTTTT. It is translated as CASSSKESGTSLRTGELFF. The chain employs TRBV4-1 and TRBJ2-2; possibly TRBD2 for D (7 bases). Germline V gene sequence: CDR1 MGHRA, CDR2 YSYEKL. The V and J ends lost 5 bases and 5 bases respectively, with 27 bases between them. The CDR3 is made up of 19 amino acids.

The chain joins TRBV4-1 to TRBJ1-4; D uncertain. The CDR3 is 16 residues long. CDR1 and CDR2 (germline): MGHRA, YSYEKL. V lost 4 bases, J lost 0 bases, and 12 bases lay in between. The CDR3 loop reads CASSLGRPATNEKLFF. The CDR3 nucleotides are TGCGCCAGCAGCCTAGGACGGCCTGCAACTAATGAAAAACTGTTTTTT.

This clone has just one count. The V call is TRBV19, the J call TRBJ1-1; no definite D call. CDR1 LNHDA and CDR2 SQIVND come from the germline V gene (reference sequence). The CDR3 has 13 residues. With 2 bases removed from V and 1 base from J, the gap between germline ends came to 5 bases. The CDR3 sequence: CASSIKENTEAFF. CDR3 nucleotides: TGTGCCAGTAGTATAAAAGAGAACACTGAAGCTTTCTTT.

The CDR3 loop is CASSLLGTEMAITF. The CDR3 DNA follows: TGTGCCAGCAGCTTATTGGGGACGGAGATGGCTATTACCTTC. The chain carries TRBV7-2 and TRBJ1-2; D perhaps matches TRBD1 (5 bases). The CDR3 is made up of 14 amino acids. Germline-derived CDR1 and CDR2 are SGHTA and FQGNSA. The germline V and J ends were trimmed by 2 bases and 14 bases, with 21 bases remaining between them. Filled out from reference TRBV7-2 and TRBJ1-2, the complete variable domain reads GAGVSQSPSNKVTEKGKDVELRCDPISGHTALYWYRQSLGQGLEFLIYFQGNSAPDKSGLPSDRFSAERTGGSVSTLTIQRTQQEDSAVYLCASSLLGTEMAITFGSGTRLTVV.

The rearrangement uses TRBV4-3 and TRBJ2-7; possible D gene TRBD1, 5 bases. The germline V and J ends were trimmed by 1 base and 6 bases, with 10 bases remaining between them. Germline CDR1 LGHNA, CDR2 YSLEER. There are 13 residues in the CDR3. This chain's CDR3 is CASSQGSGREQYF. In nucleotides, the CDR3 is TGCGCCAGCAGCCAAGGTTCAGGGCGCGAGCAGTACTTC.

Notes on this clone: This sample also contains other DNA sequences that code for the same CDR3. The rearrangement links TRBV27 to TRBJ1-1; 7 nucleotides agree with TRBD1. The CDR3 has 14 residues. The ends lost 6 bases at V and 0 bases at J; junction bases unmatched: 4. In germline, CDR1 is MNHEY, CDR2 SMNVEV (reference sequence). The CDR3 region has the DNA TGTGCCAGCAGACTGGACAGGCTGAACACTGAAGCTTTCTTT. Translating gives CASRLDRLNTEAFF.